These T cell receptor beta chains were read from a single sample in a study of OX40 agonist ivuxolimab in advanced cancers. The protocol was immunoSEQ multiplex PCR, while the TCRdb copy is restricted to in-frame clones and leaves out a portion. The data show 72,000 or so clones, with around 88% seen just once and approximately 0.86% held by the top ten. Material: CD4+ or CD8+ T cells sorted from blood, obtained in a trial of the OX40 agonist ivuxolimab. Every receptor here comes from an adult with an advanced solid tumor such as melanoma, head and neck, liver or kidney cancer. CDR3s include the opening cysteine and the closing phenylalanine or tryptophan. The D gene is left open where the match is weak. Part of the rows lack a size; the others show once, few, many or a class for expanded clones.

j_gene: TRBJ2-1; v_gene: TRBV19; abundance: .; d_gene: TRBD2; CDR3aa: CASSMGVRGGSGRMSNEQFF; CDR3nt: TGTGCCAGTAGTATGGGTGTTCGGGGGGGGAGTGGGAGGATGAGCAATGAGCAGTTCTTC
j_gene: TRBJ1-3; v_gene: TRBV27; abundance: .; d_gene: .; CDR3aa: CASKDTAAGNTIYF; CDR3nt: TGTGCCAGTAAGGACACGGCGGCTGGAAACACCATATATTTT
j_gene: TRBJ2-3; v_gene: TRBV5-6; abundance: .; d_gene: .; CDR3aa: CASSPGARQDTQYF; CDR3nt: TGTGCCAGCAGCCCCGGGGCTAGACAAGATACGCAGTATTTT
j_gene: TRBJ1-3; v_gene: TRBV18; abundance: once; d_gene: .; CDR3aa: CASSPAEASGNTIYF; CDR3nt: TGTGCCAGCTCACCGGCCGAGGCGTCTGGAAACACCATATATTTT
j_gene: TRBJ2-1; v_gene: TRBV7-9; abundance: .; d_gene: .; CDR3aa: CASSSQEVGGYNEQFF; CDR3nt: TGTGCCAGCAGCTCCCAGGAGGTCGGAGGTTACAATGAGCAGTTCTTC
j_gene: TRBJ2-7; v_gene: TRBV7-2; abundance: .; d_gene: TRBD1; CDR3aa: CASSPGPGQGGYEQYF; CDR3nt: TGTGCCAGCAGCCCAGGCCCGGGACAGGGCGGGTACGAGCAGTACTTC
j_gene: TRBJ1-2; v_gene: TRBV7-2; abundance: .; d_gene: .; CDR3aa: CASSPWANYGYTF; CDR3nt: TGTGCCAGCAGCCCCTGGGCCAACTATGGCTACACCTTC
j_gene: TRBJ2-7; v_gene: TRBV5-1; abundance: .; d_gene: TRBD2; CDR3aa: CASGYTSGGPYEQYF; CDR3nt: TGCGCCAGCGGATACACTAGCGGGGGGCCCTACGAGCAGTACTTC
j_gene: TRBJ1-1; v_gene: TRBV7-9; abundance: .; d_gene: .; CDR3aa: CASSLGASGWGFF; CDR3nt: TGTGCCAGCAGCCTCGGGGCCTCGGGTTGGGGTTTCTTT
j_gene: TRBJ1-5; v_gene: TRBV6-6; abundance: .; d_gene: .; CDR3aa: CASSRVGGPQPQHF; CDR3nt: TGTGCCAGCAGCCGGGTCGGAGGTCCGCAGCCCCAGCATTTT
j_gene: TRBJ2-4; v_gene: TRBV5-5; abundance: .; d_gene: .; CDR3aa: CASSLLIGVGNIQYF; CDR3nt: TGTGCCAGCAGCCTACTGATCGGGGTGGGGAACATTCAGTACTTC
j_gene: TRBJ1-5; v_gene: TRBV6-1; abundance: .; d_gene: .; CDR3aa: CASSPRGADQPQHF; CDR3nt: TGTGCCAGCAGTCCACGGGGCGCGGATCAGCCCCAGCATTTT
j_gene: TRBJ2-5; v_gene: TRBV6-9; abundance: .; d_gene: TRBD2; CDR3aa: CASSPPGLAEETQYF; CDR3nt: TGTGCCAGCAGCCCCCCGGGACTAGCAGAAGAGACCCAGTACTTC
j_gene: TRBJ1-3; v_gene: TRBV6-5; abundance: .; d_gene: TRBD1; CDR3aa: CASSFRQGTIYF; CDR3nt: TGTGCCAGCAGTTTCCGACAGGGAACCATATATTTT
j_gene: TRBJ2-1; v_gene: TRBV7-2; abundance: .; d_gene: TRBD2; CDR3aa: CASSLARVQAGGQQFF; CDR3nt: TGTGCCAGCAGCTTAGCGCGGGTTCAAGCGGGGGGGCAACAGTTCTTC
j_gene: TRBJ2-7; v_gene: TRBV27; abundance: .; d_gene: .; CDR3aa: CASSLSGTGGGHEQYF; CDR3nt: TGTGCCAGCAGTTTATCTGGGACGGGAGGGGGCCACGAGCAGTACTTC
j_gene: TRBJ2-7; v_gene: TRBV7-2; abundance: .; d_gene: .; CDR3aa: CASSDRDRAYEQYF; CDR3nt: TGTGCCAGCAGCGATAGGGACCGAGCCTACGAGCAGTACTTC
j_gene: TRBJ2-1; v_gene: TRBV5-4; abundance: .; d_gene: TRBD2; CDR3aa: CASRGTRGDNEQFF; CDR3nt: TGTGCCAGCAGAGGGACTAGGGGGGACAATGAGCAGTTCTTC
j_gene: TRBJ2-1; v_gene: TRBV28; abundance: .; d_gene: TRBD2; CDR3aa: CASSLPGLAGLNEQFF; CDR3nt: TGTGCCAGCAGTCTGCCGGGACTAGCGGGGCTCAATGAGCAGTTCTTC
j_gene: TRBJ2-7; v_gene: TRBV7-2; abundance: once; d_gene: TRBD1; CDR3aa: CASSLQGGTGISYEQYF; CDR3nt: TGTGCCAGCAGCTTACAAGGCGGGACAGGAATTTCCTACGAGCAGTACTTC
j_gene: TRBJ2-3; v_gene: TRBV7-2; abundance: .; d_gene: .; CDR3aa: CASSRVIDTDTQYF; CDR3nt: TGTGCCAGCAGCCGCGTAATCGATACAGATACGCAGTATTTT
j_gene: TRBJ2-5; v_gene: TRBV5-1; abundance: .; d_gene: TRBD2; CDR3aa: CASSGTSGQETQYF; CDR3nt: TGCGCCAGCAGCGGGACTAGCGGCCAAGAGACCCAGTACTTC
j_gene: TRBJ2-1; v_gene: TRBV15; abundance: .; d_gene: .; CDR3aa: CATTTGSYNEQFF; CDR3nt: TGTGCCACCACAACGGGGTCCTACAATGAGCAGTTCTTC
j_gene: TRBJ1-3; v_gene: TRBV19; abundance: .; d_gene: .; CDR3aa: CASSNSDVNSGNTIYF; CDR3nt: TGTGCCAGTAGTAACTCGGACGTAAACTCTGGAAACACCATATATTTT
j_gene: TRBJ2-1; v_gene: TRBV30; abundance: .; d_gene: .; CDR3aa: CAWSVNSGNEQFF; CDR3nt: TGTGCCTGGAGTGTTAACAGTGGCAATGAGCAGTTCTTC
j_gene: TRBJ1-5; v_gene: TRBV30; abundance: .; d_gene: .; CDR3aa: CAWSVLGARQPQHF; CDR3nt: TGTGCCTGGAGTGTACTAGGGGCGCGTCAGCCCCAGCATTTT
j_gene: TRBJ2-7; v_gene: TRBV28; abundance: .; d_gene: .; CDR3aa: CASRFFPPDRGYEQYF; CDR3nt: TGTGCCAGCAGATTTTTCCCCCCGGACAGAGGCTACGAGCAGTACTTC
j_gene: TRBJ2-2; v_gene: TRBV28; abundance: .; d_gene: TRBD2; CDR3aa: CASSSPSPSRGVRNTGELFF; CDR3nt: TGTGCCAGCAGTTCCCCCTCCCCGTCACGGGGGGTCCGGAACACCGGGGAGCTGTTTTTT
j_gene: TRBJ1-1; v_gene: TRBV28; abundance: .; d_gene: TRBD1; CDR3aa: CASSLVRTGEAEAFF; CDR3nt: TGTGCCAGCAGTTTAGTACGGACAGGGGAGGCTGAAGCTTTCTTT
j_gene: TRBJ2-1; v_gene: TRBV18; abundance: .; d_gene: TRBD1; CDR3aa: CASSRTGTGRRHEQFF; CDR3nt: TGTGCCAGCTCGCGTACCGGGACAGGGCGTCGCCATGAGCAGTTCTTC
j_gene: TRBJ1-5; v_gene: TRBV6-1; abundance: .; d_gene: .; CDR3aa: CASSGTREIGPQHF; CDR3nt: TGTGCCAGCAGTGGAACCAGGGAAATCGGCCCCCAGCATTTT
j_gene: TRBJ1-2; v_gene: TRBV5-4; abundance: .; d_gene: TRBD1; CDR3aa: CASSLGRGTGANYGYTF; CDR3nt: TGTGCCAGCAGCCTTGGCCGGGGAACAGGGGCTAACTATGGCTACACCTTC
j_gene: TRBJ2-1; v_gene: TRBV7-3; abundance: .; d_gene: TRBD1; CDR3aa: CASSPDRGTYNEQFF; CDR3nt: TGTGCCAGCAGTCCCGACAGGGGCACCTACAATGAGCAGTTCTTC
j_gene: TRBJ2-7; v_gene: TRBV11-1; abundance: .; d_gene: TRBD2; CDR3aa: CASSLGLAGTEQYF; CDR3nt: TGTGCCAGCAGCCTGGGACTAGCGGGAACCGAGCAGTACTTC
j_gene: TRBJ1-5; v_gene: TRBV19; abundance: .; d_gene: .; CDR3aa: CASSTWGGNQPQHF; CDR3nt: TGTGCCAGTAGTACCTGGGGGGGCAATCAGCCCCAGCATTTT
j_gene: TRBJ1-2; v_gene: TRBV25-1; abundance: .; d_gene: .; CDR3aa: CASKYVGGGYTF; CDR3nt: TGTGCCAGCAAATACGTCGGGGGTGGCTACACCTTC
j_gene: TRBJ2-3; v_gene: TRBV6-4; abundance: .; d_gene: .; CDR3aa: CASSKDVYTDTQYF; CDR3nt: TGTGCCAGCAGCAAGGACGTCTACACAGATACGCAGTATTTT
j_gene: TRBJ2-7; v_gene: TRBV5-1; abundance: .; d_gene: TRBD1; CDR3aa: CASSPGQGGVEQYF; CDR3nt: TGCGCCAGCAGCCCAGGACAGGGAGGTGTCGAGCAGTACTTC
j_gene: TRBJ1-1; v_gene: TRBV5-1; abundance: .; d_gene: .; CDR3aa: CASSWGGRRTEAFF; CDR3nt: TGCGCCAGCAGCTGGGGGGGCAGGCGCACTGAAGCTTTCTTT
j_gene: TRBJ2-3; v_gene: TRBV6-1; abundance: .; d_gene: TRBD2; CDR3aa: CASSPRREADTQYF; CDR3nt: TGTGCCAGCAGCCCCCGGCGGGAGGCAGATACGCAGTATTTT
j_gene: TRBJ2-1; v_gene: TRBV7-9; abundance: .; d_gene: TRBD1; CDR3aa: CASSQTPRTGVVSYNEQFF; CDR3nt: TGTGCCAGCAGCCAGACCCCCAGGACAGGGGTTGTCTCCTACAATGAGCAGTTCTTC
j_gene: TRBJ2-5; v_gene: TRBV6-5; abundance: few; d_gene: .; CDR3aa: CASSYRSQETQYF; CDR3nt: TGTGCCAGCAGCTACAGATCCCAAGAGACCCAGTACTTC
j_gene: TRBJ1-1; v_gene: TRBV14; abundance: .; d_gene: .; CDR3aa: CASSQGRGVDMNTEAFF; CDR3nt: TGTGCCAGCAGCCAAGGACGGGGCGTCGATATGAACACTGAAGCTTTCTTT
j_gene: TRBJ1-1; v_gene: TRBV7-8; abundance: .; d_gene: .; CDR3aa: CASSLGRLNTEAFF; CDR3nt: TGTGCCAGCAGCTTAGGGCGGTTGAACACTGAAGCTTTCTTT
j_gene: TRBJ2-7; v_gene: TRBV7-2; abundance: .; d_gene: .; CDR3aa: CASSLGHPYEQYF; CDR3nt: TGTGCCAGCAGCTTAGGTCATCCCTACGAGCAGTACTTC